The 21 T cell receptor beta chains below were found in one sample sequenced in a study of beta chain features in type 1 diabetes (dated by TCRdb to 2016 to 2019). The library was made by the immunoSEQ multiplex PCR assay. The High Capacity cDNA Reverse Transcription Kit was used to reverse transcribe all of the isolated RNA, meaning that expressed TCRB transcripts were what got sequenced. Here the immuneACCESS table is served through TCRdb, limited to in-frame sequences with V and J called. Missing clones are a known gap in these copies; in checked studies unresolved V genes cover under half, and the rest lacks a known reason. The sample table contains around 400,000 clones; only one count was recorded for approximately 15% of them. The ten largest clones capture about 0.02% of the sample. The sequencing sample was made of naive CD4+ T cells from blood. Per the publication, the cell subset or site label means: true naive CD4+ T cells. These receptor sequences come from a woman in her late teens or twenties in good health.

The V gene is TRBV18, the J gene TRBJ1-5, with D uncertain. Trimming pared 3 bases from V and 0 bases from J, leaving 9 bases between. This CDR3 is 15 amino acids long. Germline CDR1 is KGHSH and CDR2 is LQKENI. The CDR3 reads CASSPRRYSNQPQHF. CDR3 DNA: TGTGCCAGCTCACCTAGAAGATATAGCAATCAGCCCCAGCATTTT.

This clone came up a few times. This chain links TRBV25-1 with TRBJ2-7; TRBD1 agrees at 8 bases. Looked up from germline, CDR1 is MGHDK and CDR2 is SYGVNS. The junction had 8 bases not matched to a gene; V was cut back by 6 bases and J by 4 bases. The CDR3 is 14 amino acids. The CDR3 protein is CASRPIRGLYEQYF. CDR3 DNA: TGTGCCAGCAGACCCATCAGGGGGCTGTACGAGCAGTACTTC.

The J gene is TRBJ1-3, the V gene TRBV9, with D possibly TRBD1 on 5 matching bases. The germline CDR1 and CDR2 sequences are SGDLS and YYNGEE. This CDR3 is 18 amino acids long. V lost 3 bases and J lost 8, with 27 bases in between. The CDR3 bases are TGTGCCAGCAGCGAGGGGAGCAGTGGAGCCCTTTCGGGGGACACCATATATTTT. It yields the protein CASSEGSSGALSGDTIYF. The full variable domain, its missing parts supplied by reference TRBV9 and TRBJ1-3, is DSGVTQTPKHLITATGQRVTLRCSPRSGDLSVYWYQQSLDQGLQFLIQYYNGEERAKGNILERFSAQQFPDLHSELNLSSLELGDSALYFCASSEGSSGALSGDTIYFGEGSWLTVV.

This clone was seen a handful of times. The V gene is TRBV30, the J gene TRBJ2-5, with D possibly TRBD1 on 6 matching bases. CDR3 length: 13 residues. Trimming took 4 bases from V and 7 from J, leaving 16 bases between them. The germline V gene has CDR1 GTSNPN and CDR2 SVGIG (reference sequence). The CDR3 DNA reads TGTGCCTGGACCTTAGACAGGACTGGGACCCAGTACTTC. It translates to CAWTLDRTGTQYF. The whole variable domain, filled in from reference TRBV30 and TRBJ2-5, reads SQTIHQWPATLVQPVGSPLSLECTVEGTSNPNLYWYRQAAGRGLQLLFYSVGIGQISSEVPQNLSASRPQDRQFILSSKKLLLSDSGFYLCAWTLDRTGTQYFGPGTRLLVL.

About this clone itself: The same CDR3 can be traced to other DNA sequences in this sample. The rearrangement joins TRBV11-2 to TRBJ2-7, with D hard to call. Trimming cost V 3 bases and J 0 bases, with 6 bases left between them. The CDR3 consists of 13 residues. Per the germline V gene, CDR1 is SGHAT and CDR2 is FQNNGV. The CDR3 reads CASSLESSYEQYF. The DNA of the CDR3 is TGTGCCAGCAGCTTGGAGAGCTCCTACGAGCAGTACTTC.

This clone was observed a few times. In nucleotides, the CDR3 is TGCGCCAGCAGCGCGAGGACTGAAGCTTTCTTT. It yields the protein CASSARTEAFF. The chain links TRBV4-1 to TRBJ1-1; D gene ambiguous. The germline gives CDR1 MGHRA, CDR2 YSYEKL. Trimming pared 5 bases from V and 5 bases from J, leaving 6 bases between. The CDR3 is 11 amino acids.

This clone came up a few times. J is TRBJ2-1 and V is TRBV25-1; unclear D gene. Germline V CDR1 and CDR2: MGHDK, SYGVNS. Trimming pared 6 bases from V and 8 bases from J, leaving 14 bases between. This CDR3 contains 13 residues. CDR3 in amino acids: CASRRARGDEQFF. DNA of the CDR3: TGTGCCAGCAGACGAGCCCGAGGCGATGAGCAGTTCTTC.

This chain uses TRBV5-1 with TRBJ2-7, with 13 bases fitting TRBD2. V lost 9 bases to trimming and J lost 3 bases; unmatched junction nucleotides: 3. Germline V CDR1 and CDR2: SGHRS, YFSETQ. This CDR3 spans 13 amino acids. CDR3 nucleotide sequence: TGCGCCATGGGACTAGCGGGGAACTACGAGCAGTACTTC. Its translation: CAMGLAGNYEQYF. Variable domain in full (rest from reference TRBV5-1 and TRBJ2-7): KAGVTQTPRYLIKTRGQQVTLSCSPISGHRSVSWYQQTPGQGLQFLFEYFSETQRNKGNFPGRFSGRQFSNSRSEMNVSTLELGDSALYLCAMGLAGNYEQYFGPGTRLTVT.

This clone showed up just a few times. This sample includes further DNA sequences coding for the same CDR3. This chain joins TRBV5-1 and TRBJ1-1; 7 bases match TRBD1. Trimming removed 0 bases from V and 4 bases from J; junction bases left unmatched: 3. The CDR3 is 14 amino acids. Germline V CDR1 and CDR2: SGHRS, YFSETQ. The CDR3 nucleotides are TGCGCCAGCAGCTTGGGAGGGGGCGGCACTGAAGCTTTCTTT. Protein sequence: CASSLGGGGTEAFF. Using reference TRBV5-1 and TRBJ1-1 for the parts outside the CDR3, the full variable domain is KAGVTQTPRYLIKTRGQQVTLSCSPISGHRSVSWYQQTPGQGLQFLFEYFSETQRNKGNFPGRFSGRQFSNSRSEMNVSTLELGDSALYLCASSLGGGGTEAFFGQGTRLTVV.

This clone was counted between two and nine times. The CDR3 DNA follows: TGTGCCAGCAGGGGGGCACCCACGGGGGAGACCCAGTACTTC. Translated: CASRGAPTGETQYF. This chain joins TRBV6-1 and TRBJ2-5; a possible D gene is TRBD1 (6 bases). The CDR3 consists of 14 residues. Germline V gene data show CDR1 as MNHNS and CDR2 as SASEGT. Trimming stripped 6 bases from V and 5 bases from J, with 16 bases between.

The sample holds a few counts of this clone. The chain employs TRBV5-6 and TRBJ1-1; no clear D. The V gene's germline CDR1 is SGHDT and CDR2 YYEEEE. The V and J ends lost 0 bases and 8 bases respectively, with 11 bases between them. The CDR3 runs 13 residues. The CDR3 spells CASSLASEREAFF. DNA for the CDR3: TGTGCCAGCAGCTTGGCATCGGAGCGGGAAGCTTTCTTT.

The chain joins TRBV9 to TRBJ2-7; unclear D gene. Germline CDR1 is SGDLS and CDR2 is YYNGEE. The CDR3 has 12 amino acids. Trimming took 0 bases from V and 5 from J, leaving 6 bases between them. The DNA for the CDR3 is TGTGCCAGCAGCGTAGATAGTCACGAGCAGTACTTC. Its translation: CASSVDSHEQYF.

The chain has TRBV9 and TRBJ1-2, with 10 bases matching TRBD1. V dropped 4 bases and J dropped 5; count of bases not matched to a gene: 5. The germline gives CDR1 SGDLS, CDR2 YYNGEE. The CDR3 contains 14 residues. CDR3 protein: CASSRMGQGYGYTF. In DNA form, the CDR3 reads TGTGCCAGCAGCCGGATGGGACAGGGGTATGGCTACACCTTC.

This clone was detected a few times. V usage is TRBV6-5 and J usage is TRBJ2-7; perhaps TRBD2 as D (6 bases). V was trimmed by 2 bases and J by 1 base, leaving 12 bases between them. CDR1 and CDR2 (germline): MNHEY, SVGAGI. The CDR3 extends over 15 amino acids. CDR3: CASSYGAGRSYEQYF. In DNA, the CDR3 is TGTGCCAGCAGTTACGGAGCGGGTAGATCCTACGAGCAGTACTTC.

With respect to this clone: This CDR3 is also generated by other DNA sequences in the sample. The chain employs TRBV29-1 and TRBJ2-7; a weak D match, TRBD2 (5 bases). Trimming stripped 1 base from V and 3 bases from J, with 7 bases between. CDR1 is SQVTM and CDR2 is ANQGSEA in the germline V gene. The CDR3 extends over 12 amino acids. The CDR3: CSVEVSGYEQYF. CDR3 nucleotide sequence: TGCAGCGTTGAAGTAAGCGGCTACGAGCAGTACTTC.

The chain combines TRBV28 with TRBJ1-2, with D tentatively TRBD1 (6 bases). V was pared by 1 base and J by 8 bases, with 23 bases between. The germline V gene encodes CDR1 MDHEN and CDR2 SYDVKM. The CDR3 length is 17 residues. The CDR3 region is CASSLSPHTGSGRGYTF. CDR3 coding DNA: TGTGCCAGCAGTTTATCGCCCCATACAGGGTCAGGGCGAGGCTACACCTTC.

The rearrangement uses TRBV29-1 and TRBJ1-1, with 8 bases aligning to TRBD1. The CDR3 is 13 residues long. CDR1 and CDR2 from the germline V gene are SQVTM and ANQGSEA. With 8 bases clipped from V and 3 bases from J, the junction kept 8 bases outside the gene matches. The CDR3 reads CSTRQGLDTEAFF. CDR3 in DNA: TGCAGCACTCGACAGGGGCTGGACACTGAAGCTTTCTTT.

This clone was picked up a small number of times. The chain employs TRBV2 and TRBJ2-5; 7 positions agree with TRBD2. Germline trimming cut 8 bases from V and 4 bases from J; bases unmatched to any gene: 13. The CDR3 is made up of 15 amino acids. The germline CDR1 and CDR2 sequences are SNHLY and FYNNEI. Here the CDR3 reads CASLWDAGARETQYF. In DNA, the CDR3 is TGTGCCAGCTTATGGGATGCGGGAGCGCGAGAGACCCAGTACTTC.

The genes are TRBV29-1 and TRBJ1-4; D call uncertain. Germline V gene lookup returns CDR1 SQVTM and CDR2 ANQGSEA. V lost 5 bases to trimming and J lost 0 bases, with 7 bases between them. The CDR3 length is 13 residues. The CDR3: CSVSRSTNEKLFF. CDR3 coding DNA: TGCAGCGTTTCGAGGTCAACTAATGAAAAACTGTTTTTT.

This clone was detected a few times. V usage is TRBV11-3 and J usage is TRBJ2-1; 12 bases are shared with TRBD2. V dropped 1 base and J dropped 10; count of bases not matched to a gene: 5. The germline CDR1 and CDR2 sequences are SGHNT and YENEEA. The CDR3 totals 15 residues. In DNA, the CDR3 is TGTGCCAGCAGCTTAGGGACTAGCGGGACAGACGAGCAGTTCTTC. Its protein is CASSLGTSGTDEQFF.

The chain couples TRBV29-1 to TRBJ2-7, with 8 positions matching TRBD1. The length of the CDR3 is 14 residues. Germline assignment: CDR1 SQVTM and CDR2 ANQGSEA. V dropped 4 bases and J dropped 2; count of bases not matched to a gene: 7. The CDR3 region is CSVVGQGRPYEQYF. CDR3 in DNA: TGCAGCGTTGTAGGACAGGGTCGGCCCTACGAGCAGTACTTC.